These T cell receptor beta chains were read from a single sample in a study of CD8 T cells in Susac syndrome. From the immunoSEQ multiplex PCR reads, TCRdb called clonotypes with MiXCR, one entry per CDR3 protein. In the table there are fewer than 70,000 distinct CDR3 sequences, over 90% of which are singletons. Material for sequencing was CD8+ T cells from PBMCs. These TCRs come from a human donor in good health. Each CDR3 is given with its conserved first and last residue. D genes are given only for firm matches. Where a row states a size, it is once, few, many or the class of an expanded clone; other rows omit it.

j_gene	abundance	d_gene	v_gene	len	CDR3nt	CDR3aa
TRBJ2-7	.	.	TRBV7-8	15	TGTGCCAGCAGCTTAAAAGGCCCGGGGTACCACGAGCAGTACTTC	CASSLKGPGYHEQYF
TRBJ2-5	once	TRBD1	TRBV7-9	15	TGTGCCAGCAGCTTCAGGGACAGGTACCAAGAGACCCAGTACTTC	CASSFRDRYQETQYF
TRBJ1-2	.	.	TRBV6-5	12	TGTGCCAGCAGCCAGGATAGTGATGGCTACACCTTC	CASSQDSDGYTF
TRBJ1-1	once	.	TRBV5-1	15	TGCGCCAGCAGCTTGGACTTTCCGGGGGGCACTGAAGCTTTCTTT	CASSLDFPGGTEAFF
TRBJ2-7	.	.	TRBV7-9	11	TGTGCCAGCAGAACAGGGCTGAGGGAGTACTTC	CASRTGLREYF
TRBJ2-6	.	TRBD1	TRBV27	16	TGTGCCAGCAGCCCAGGGACAGTCTCTGGGGCCAACGTCCTGACTTTC	CASSPGTVSGANVLTF
TRBJ1-5	.	.	TRBV7-9	12	TGTGCCAGCAGCACAAACAATCAGCCCCAGCATTTT	CASSTNNQPQHF
TRBJ1-4	.	.	TRBV29-1	15	TGCAGCGTCGGGGACCGGGGATCAACTAATGAAAAACTGTTTTTT	CSVGDRGSTNEKLFF
TRBJ2-2	.	.	TRBV7-3	12	TGTGCCAGCAGCTTAAACCGGGGGGAGCTGTTTTTT	CASSLNRGELFF
TRBJ2-3	once	.	TRBV9	15	TGTGCCAGCAGCGTAGTGGGTAGCGGAGCAGATACGCAGTATTTT	CASSVVGSGADTQYF
TRBJ2-2	.	.	TRBV29-1	13	TGCAGCGTTCGGGGTTCCAACACCGGGGAGCTGTTTTTT	CSVRGSNTGELFF
TRBJ2-2	.	.	TRBV27	15	TGTGCCAGCAGTTTGGCCGGGAGGAACACCGGGGAGCTGTTTTTT	CASSLAGRNTGELFF
TRBJ1-4	.	TRBD1	TRBV5-1	17	TGCGCCAGCACCGTGGGACAGTACTTTCCAACTAATGAAAAACTGTTTTTT	CASTVGQYFPTNEKLFF
TRBJ1-2	.	TRBD1	TRBV29-1	12	TGCAGCGTGAAGGGACAGGGCGGGGGCTACACCTTC	CSVKGQGGGYTF
TRBJ1-6	.	.	TRBV7-9	16	TGTGCCAGCAGCTCAACGACGGGGCACCATAATTCACCCCTCCACTTT	CASSSTTGHHNSPLHF
TRBJ2-1	.	TRBD1	TRBV7-6	17	TGTGCCAGCAGCCTAAGGACAGGGTCAAGCTCCTACAATGAGCAGTTCTTC	CASSLRTGSSSYNEQFF
TRBJ2-7	once	.	TRBV19	14	TGTGCCAGTAGTCGCCCGGGTCAGATCTACGAGCAGTACTTC	CASSRPGQIYEQYF
TRBJ2-1	.	.	TRBV5-6	13	TGTGCCAGCAGCATATCGGCTTACAATGAGCAGTTCTTC	CASSISAYNEQFF
TRBJ1-3	.	.	TRBV7-9	15	TGTGCCAGCAGTTTTGCGGGGGGCGACGGAAACACCATATATTTT	CASSFAGGDGNTIYF
TRBJ2-5	.	.	TRBV7-3	15	TGTGCCAGCAGCTTACAGGGCGGAGGTGGGGAGACCCAGTACTTC	CASSLQGGGGETQYF
TRBJ2-7	once	.	TRBV27	17	TGTGCCAGCAGTTTATCTAGAGGGACGGGTGCCACCTACGAGCAGTACTTC	CASSLSRGTGATYEQYF
TRBJ1-2	.	.	TRBV5-6	15	TGTGCCAGCAGCTTGCAAGGGTGGTCTAACTATGGCTACACCTTC	CASSLQGWSNYGYTF
TRBJ2-7	.	TRBD1	TRBV15	16	TGTGCCACCAGCAGAGATCGGGGGACAGGGAGCTACGAGCAGTACTTC	CATSRDRGTGSYEQYF
TRBJ2-7	.	.	TRBV7-2	13	TGTGCCAGCAGCGCAGATAACGCCTACGAGCAGTACTTC	CASSADNAYEQYF
TRBJ2-1	.	.	TRBV11-2	13	TGTGCCAGCAGCGGTCTCCTTTTCCCTGAGCAGTTCTTC	CASSGLLFPEQFF
TRBJ1-2	.	.	TRBV20-1	14	TGCAGTGCTGAATGCCCCACAGAGAACTATGGCTACACCTTC	CSAECPTENYGYTF
TRBJ1-5	once	TRBD1	TRBV5-1	12	TGCGCCAGCAGAACAGGGGGTCAGCCCCAGCATTTT	CASRTGGQPQHF
TRBJ2-3	.	.	TRBV27	15	TGTGCCAGCAGTTTAGGGGGGTATAACACAGATACGCAGTATTTT	CASSLGGYNTDTQYF
TRBJ2-3	.	.	TRBV15	11	TGTGCCACCAGCAGGGCAGATACGCAGTATTTT	CATSRADTQYF
TRBJ2-7	.	.	TRBV4-1	15	TGCGCCAGCAGCCAAGATCTCCGGGATCCCTACGAGCAGTACTTC	CASSQDLRDPYEQYF
TRBJ2-2	.	.	TRBV5-6	14	TGTGCCAGCAGCTCTGTTGGGGCAACCGGGGAGCTGTTTTTT	CASSSVGATGELFF
TRBJ1-5	.	.	TRBV7-2	14	TGTGCCAGCAGCCTCGGACAGCCCCATCAGCCCCAGCATTTT	CASSLGQPHQPQHF
TRBJ2-5	.	TRBD1	TRBV19	12	TGTGCCAGTTCGGACAGGTTGGAGACCCAGTACTTC	CASSDRLETQYF
TRBJ1-5	once	.	TRBV7-9	14	TGTGCCAGCAGCCGAGACAGCGGTGCCCCGCCCCAGCATTTT	CASSRDSGAPPQHF
TRBJ2-5	.	TRBD1	TRBV28	15	TGTGCCAGCAGTTCAGACAGGGGTCGACAAGAGACCCAGTACTTC	CASSSDRGRQETQYF
TRBJ1-1	.	.	TRBV5-4	14	TGTGCCAGCAGCTTGAGGGGGGGTGGCACTGAAGCTTTCTTT	CASSLRGGGTEAFF
TRBJ2-3	.	TRBD2	TRBV7-2	16	TGTGCCAGCAGCACCGACTTAGCGGGGGGCGGAGATACGCAGTATTTT	CASSTDLAGGGDTQYF
TRBJ2-1	.	.	TRBV2	14	TGTGCCAGCCGTAATCGGCCCGAAAACAATGAGCAGTTCTTC	CASRNRPENNEQFF
TRBJ1-2	.	.	TRBV27	14	TGTGCCAGCAGTTTAAGTGGAGCCAACTATGGCTACACCTTC	CASSLSGANYGYTF
TRBJ2-1	.	TRBD2	TRBV19	16	TGTGCCAGTAGTATAGCCTTAGCGGGTGGTTACAATGAGCAGTTCTTC	CASSIALAGGYNEQFF
TRBJ1-5	few	.	TRBV2	12	TGTGCCAGCAGTGATAGCAATCAGCCCCAGCATTTT	CASSDSNQPQHF
TRBJ1-5	once	.	TRBV9	15	TGTGCCAGCAGCCCGTCGAGTTTGGTTTATCAGCCCCAGCATTTT	CASSPSSLVYQPQHF
TRBJ2-1	once	TRBD2	TRBV20-1	17	TGCAGTGCTAGAGATGTTCTAGGACTAGCGGGGCCCTTAGAGCAGTTCTTC	CSARDVLGLAGPLEQFF
TRBJ2-3	.	.	TRBV4-1	13	TGCGCCAGCAGCCTTGGAGGGGCAGATACGCAGTATTTT	CASSLGGADTQYF
TRBJ2-3	.	TRBD2	TRBV20-1	16	TGCAGTGCTAGAGTACTAGCGGGGGACGGGGCAGATACGCAGTATTTT	CSARVLAGDGADTQYF
TRBJ2-1	once	.	TRBV7-6	15	TGTGCCAGCAGCTCGAGGGAGACAGCCTACAATGAGCAGTTCTTC	CASSSRETAYNEQFF
TRBJ2-7	.	.	TRBV12-3/TRBV12-4	14	TGTGCCAGCAGTTTATATCAGGGGTTGAACGAGCAGTACTTC	CASSLYQGLNEQYF
TRBJ2-7	.	TRBD1	TRBV10-3	13	TGTGCCATCACCCCGGGACAGAGCTACGAGCAGTACTTC	CAITPGQSYEQYF
TRBJ2-7	.	.	TRBV20-1	12	TGCAGTGCTAGAGATCAGGGGATCGAGCAGTACTTC	CSARDQGIEQYF
TRBJ2-2	few	.	TRBV6-5	13	TGTGCCTCCTCTTCGGGGGACACCGGGGAGCTGTTTTTT	CASSSGDTGELFF
TRBJ2-5	.	.	TRBV9	14	TGTGCCAGCAGCGTAGTGGGGGGTCAAGAGACCCAGTACTTC	CASSVVGGQETQYF
TRBJ2-1	.	.	TRBV19	13	TGTGCCAGTAGCCTAGCGAGATACAATGAGCAGTTCTTC	CASSLARYNEQFF
TRBJ1-4	.	.	TRBV29-1	14	TGCAGCGTTGAGGAAGCAGGTGGGAATGAAAAACTGTTTTTT	CSVEEAGGNEKLFF
TRBJ2-5	.	.	TRBV27	13	TGTGCCAGCAAAAAAGGGGGGGAAGAGACCCAGTACTTC	CASKKGGEETQYF
TRBJ1-6	.	.	TRBV5-6	10	TGTGCCAGCAGCCCGACAGCCCTCCACTTT	CASSPTALHF
TRBJ2-1	.	.	TRBV3-1	15	TGTGCCAGCAGCCAACGGACTACCCTTCACAATGAGCAGTTCTTC	CASSQRTTLHNEQFF
TRBJ1-2	.	.	TRBV6-2/TRBV6-3	12	TGTGCCACCTTCGACAGCGCCGGGGGCTACACCTTC	CATFDSAGGYTF